This TCR beta chain was identified during a study of blood T cell repertoires in COVID-19. The overall study: The origin of the acute and convalescent COVID-19 samples was the United States, Italy and Spain. Sample material is recorded as cDNA or gDNA derived from T cells, B-cell-depleted T cells, or PBMCs.

Original methodology: Amplification from reference gene primers served as the basis for estimated nucleated cell counts. TCRdb's table, derived via immunoSEQ multiplex PCR, lists solely in-frame clones and lacks some. V, J and clone size are taken as reported in that table, and D and trimming were inferred from the DNA itself. The top ten hold approximately 3.3% of the sample, which has 200,000 to 250,000 clones, 87% seen once. Germline CDR1 reads SEHNR; CDR2 reads FQNEAQ (reference sequence). The CDR3 runs 16 residues. V trimming: 5 bases; J trimming: 4 bases; junction bases outside the gene matches: 6.

This TCR was sampled from a man younger than 30 with active or convalescent COVID-19. Sequenced input: peripheral blood. The rearrangement links TRBV7-9 to TRBJ2-3; 13 positions match TRBD2. Here the CDR3 reads CASSPRLAGGPDTQYF. CDR3 in DNA: TGTGCCAGCAGCCCCCGACTAGCGGGGGGCCCAGATACGCAGTATTTT.